This T cell receptor beta chain was captured by sequencing in a study of shared clonotypes between healthy human individuals. Remarks on this clone: The antigen remains undetermined.

Clones were read by immunoSEQ multiplex PCR, and TCRdb kept only the in-frame ones, dropping some. The data contain just over 2,000,000 clones, 85% to 95% of them singletons. Study-wide results and limits: Depth was large, yet rarefaction showed that sorted-subset sequencing was incomplete.

The length of the CDR3 is 15 residues. V gave up 1 base and J gave up 1 base; unmatched junction bases: 4. CDR1 is SGHNT and CDR2 is YYREEE in the germline V gene (reference sequence). This TCR derives from a man between 18 and 35 years old in good health. Sequencing input: naive CD4+ T cells sorted from blood. The subset was: CD45RA+ positively selected. The V gene is TRBV5-4, the J gene TRBJ2-5; TRBD2 agrees at 7 bases. The CDR3 loop is CASSLNPGGQETQYF. Written as DNA, the CDR3 is TGTGCCAGCAGCTTGAACCCGGGGGGCCAAGAGACCCAGTACTTC. The variable domain in full, completed from reference TRBV5-4 and TRBJ2-5, reads ETGVTQSPTHLIKTRGQQVTLRCSSQSGHNTVSWYQQALGQGPQFIFQYYREEENGRGNFPPRFSGLQFPNYSSELNVNALELDDSALYLCASSLNPGGQETQYFGPGTRLLVL.